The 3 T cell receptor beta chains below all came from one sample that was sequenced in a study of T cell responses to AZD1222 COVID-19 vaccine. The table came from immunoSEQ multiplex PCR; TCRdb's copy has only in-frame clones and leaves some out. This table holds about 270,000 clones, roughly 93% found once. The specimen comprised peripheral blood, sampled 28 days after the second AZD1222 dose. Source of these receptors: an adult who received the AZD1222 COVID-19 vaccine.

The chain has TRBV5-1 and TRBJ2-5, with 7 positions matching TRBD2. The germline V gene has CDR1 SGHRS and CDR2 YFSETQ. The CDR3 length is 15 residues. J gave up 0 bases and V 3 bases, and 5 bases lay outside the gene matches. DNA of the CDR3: TGCGCCAGCAGCTCGACTAGCAGGTACCAAGAGACCCAGTACTTC. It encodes CASSSTSRYQETQYF.

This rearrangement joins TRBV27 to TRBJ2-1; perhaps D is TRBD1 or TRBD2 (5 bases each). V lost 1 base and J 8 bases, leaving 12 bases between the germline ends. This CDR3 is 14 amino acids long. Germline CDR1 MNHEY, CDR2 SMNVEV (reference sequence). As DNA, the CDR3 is TGTGCCAGCAGTTTATACAGGCTGGGGGATGAGCAGTTCTTC. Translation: CASSLYRLGDEQFF.

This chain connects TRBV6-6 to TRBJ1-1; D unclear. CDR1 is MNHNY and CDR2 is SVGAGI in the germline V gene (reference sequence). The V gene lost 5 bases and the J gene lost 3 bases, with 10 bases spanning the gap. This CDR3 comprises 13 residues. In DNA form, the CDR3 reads TGTGCCAGCAGTCCTCGAGGTGACACTGAAGCTTTCTTT. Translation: CASSPRGDTEAFF.